The 27 T cell receptor beta chains given below trace back to one sample, sequenced in a study of post-analysis software for immune sequencing data. Study-wide results and limits: With TRBV5-6, TRBV5-1 and TRBV20-1 included, about 5 TRBV segments were more frequent in patients than in controls.

Their antigens are not known. Prepared libraries of TCR beta cDNA carried unique molecular identifiers. TCRdb used MiXCR to reprocess the PCR reads, holding one entry per CDR3 protein. The sample lists approximately 400,000 distinct CDR3 sequences, less than 40% occurring once. The sequenced sample consisted of blood. The receptors originated from a girl aged 5 to 17 with multiple sclerosis.

This clonotype showed up just a few times. The chain has TRBV10-3 and TRBJ1-2; a possible D gene is TRBD1 (6 bases). The V end lost 11 bases, the J end lost 3 bases, and 13 bases lay between the germline ends. The CDR3 is 12 amino acids. Germline V lookup: CDR1 ENHRY, CDR2 SYGVKD. CDR3 coding DNA: TGTGCCTCCGGGGGACAAGACTATGGCTACACCTTC. Encoded protein: CASGGQDYGYTF.

This clonotype was observed a handful of times. In DNA, the CDR3 is TGTGCCAGCAGCTCCCTCGCGGGGGGGAGCTCCTACGAGCAGTACTTC. It specifies CASSSLAGGSSYEQYF. V and J are TRBV13 and TRBJ2-7; 9 nucleotides line up with TRBD2. Germline V CDR1 and CDR2: PRHDT, FYEKMQ (reference sequence). Germline trimming cut 4 bases from V and 0 bases from J; bases unmatched to any gene: 7. There are 16 residues in the CDR3.

This chain connects TRBV10-3 to TRBJ2-7; D is unclear. The CDR3 spans 14 residues. The ends were cut back, 2 bases at V and 3 bases at J, with 11 bases in the middle. Germline values: CDR1 ENHRY, CDR2 SYGVKD. The CDR3 DNA is TGTGCCATCAGTGAGGACATACGACTCTACGAGCAGTACTTC. It codes for CAISEDIRLYEQYF.

This clonotype occurred a few times. The genes are TRBV12-3 or TRBV12-4 and TRBJ2-5, with TRBD1 as a possible D gene (8 bases). CDR3 size: 14 residues. Trimming removed 4 bases at V and 5 bases at J, with 14 bases between. The CDR3, as DNA: TGTGCCAGCAGTTACACAGGGGGAGGGGAGACCCAGTACTTC. Residues: CASSYTGGGETQYF.

The V call is TRBV20-1, the J call TRBJ2-7; 7 bases map to TRBD1. The ends lost 4 bases at V and 3 bases at J; junction bases unmatched: 3. Germline values: CDR1 DFQATT, CDR2 SNEGSKA (reference sequence). This CDR3 contains 12 residues. The CDR3 loop reads CSAKGQNYEQYF. The CDR3 nucleotides read TGCAGTGCTAAGGGACAGAACTACGAGCAGTACTTC.

This clonotype was counted only a few times. The chain combines TRBV6-5 with TRBJ1-1, with no clear D. Between the trimmed V and J ends, which lost 2 bases and 0 bases, there was a span of 10 bases. Germline assignment: CDR1 MNHEY and CDR2 SVGAGI. This CDR3 comprises 15 residues. CDR3 loop: CASSYGEALNTEAFF. The DNA for the CDR3 is TGTGCCAGCAGTTACGGGGAGGCATTGAACACTGAAGCTTTCTTT.

This clonotype was picked up a small number of times. This sequence joins TRBV4-1 and TRBJ1-5; D ambiguous. The CDR3 is made up of 16 amino acids. Germline V gene data show CDR1 as MGHRA and CDR2 as YSYEKL. Trimming took off 0 bases at V and 3 bases at J, with 12 bases between the two ends. The CDR3 sequence is CASSQESQINNQPQHF. CDR3 nucleotides: TGCGCCAGCAGCCAAGAATCACAGATCAACAATCAGCCCCAGCATTTT.

This clonotype was picked up a small number of times. The genes are TRBV29-1 and TRBJ1-1; possibly TRBD1 for D (6 bases). CDR3 length: 15 amino acids. Germline values: CDR1 SQVTM, CDR2 ANQGSEA. V lost 5 bases and J 4 bases, leaving 20 bases between the germline ends. CDR3 coding DNA: TGCAGCGTTCGGCACGGGGGCTCGGGGAGCACTGAAGCTTTCTTT. It codes for CSVRHGGSGSTEAFF. The full variable domain, rest sourced from reference TRBV29-1 and TRBJ1-1, is SAVISQKPSRDICQRGTSLTIQCQVDSQVTMMFWYRQQPGQSLTLIATANQGSEATYESGFVIDKFPISRPNLTFSTLTVSNMSPEDSSIYLCSVRHGGSGSTEAFFGQGTRLTVV.

The chain recombines TRBV29-1 with TRBJ2-7; possible D gene TRBD2, 5 bases. TRBJ2-5 explains the end of the DNA better; the J call may be wrong. Germline lookup yields CDR1 SQVTM and CDR2 ANQGSEA. The CDR3 runs to 12 residues. The CDR3 spells CSVDRGLETQYF. CDR3 in DNA: TGCAGCGTTGATCGGGGTTTGGAGACCCAGTACTTC.

V and J are TRBV7-2 and TRBJ1-2, with D uncertain. Germline V gene sequence: CDR1 SGHTA, CDR2 FQGNSA. Between the trimmed V and J ends, which lost 5 bases and 6 bases, there was a span of 10 bases. The CDR3 has 12 residues. Written as DNA, the CDR3 is TGTGCCAGCAGCGCGACAAGTCATGGCTACACCTTC. Translated, it gives CASSATSHGYTF.

The chain recombines TRBV12-3 or TRBV12-4 with TRBJ2-3, with D unclear. The CDR3 runs to 14 residues. The V end was cut by 3 bases, the J end by 7 bases, with 14 bases between. The CDR3 reads CASSFLQTSHTQYF. As DNA, the CDR3 is TGTGCCAGCAGTTTCTTACAGACAAGCCATACGCAGTATTTT.

This clonotype was seen more than once but under ten times. The chain uses TRBV6-1 and TRBJ2-1, with 10 bases aligning to TRBD2. V shed 3 bases and J 9 bases; nucleotides not matched to a gene: 8. The germline V gene encodes CDR1 MNHNS and CDR2 SASEGT. CDR3 size: 15 residues. The CDR3 DNA reads as TGTGCCAGCAGTGATAGCGGGGGGCCCGGGGTTGAGCAGTTCTTC. This codes for CASSDSGGPGVEQFF.

The J gene is TRBJ2-1, the V gene TRBV7-2; D is perhaps TRBD1 (6 bases). Germline lookup yields CDR1 SGHTA and CDR2 FQGNSA. Trimming removed 1 base at V and 3 bases at J, with 7 bases between. This CDR3 has 14 amino acids. CDR3 DNA sequence: TGTGCCAGCAGCTTAGGGGACAACTACAATGAGCAGTTCTTC. Residues: CASSLGDNYNEQFF.

This sequence joins TRBV7-2 and TRBJ1-1; maybe TRBD1 (5 bases). The CDR3 contains 13 residues. Germline V gene lookup returns CDR1 SGHTA and CDR2 FQGNSA. The ends were cut back, 8 bases at V and 4 bases at J, with 14 bases in the middle. The CDR3 sequence: CASWSGGSTEAFF. The CDR3 nucleotides read TGTGCCAGCTGGTCGGGGGGGAGCACTGAAGCTTTCTTT.

V and J are TRBV7-2 and TRBJ2-5, with a weak D call TRBD2 (6 bases). Germline CDR1 is SGHTA and CDR2 is FQGNSA. The CDR3 totals 17 residues. V dropped 0 bases and J dropped 0 bases, with 14 bases sitting between them. The DNA for the CDR3 is TGTGCCAGCAGCTTAGCACCCAGGAGGGCCTACCAAGAGACCCAGTACTTC. Its protein product is CASSLAPRRAYQETQYF.

This clonotype showed up just a few times. The chain is built from TRBV29-1 and TRBJ2-5; TRBD2 matches 12 bases. Germline V gene lookup returns CDR1 SQVTM and CDR2 ANQGSEA. V shed 5 bases, J shed 1 base, and the junction held 2 bases outside the gene matches. The CDR3 covers 14 residues. CDR3 DNA: TGCAGCGTTTCGACTAGCGGGGGCCAAGAGACCCAGTACTTC. Its protein product is CSVSTSGGQETQYF.

In its sample, this clonotype was seen a few times. The chain recombines TRBV20-1 with TRBJ1-2; D gene ambiguous. The ends were cut back, 3 bases at V and 2 bases at J, with 10 bases in the middle. This CDR3 is 13 amino acids long. The V gene's germline CDR1 is DFQATT and CDR2 SNEGSKA (reference sequence). DNA of the CDR3: TGCAGTGCTAGTCCCCCCGCGAACTATGGCTACACCTTC. Its protein product is CSASPPANYGYTF.

This clonotype was recorded a few times. This chain uses TRBV5-1 with TRBJ2-1; D is undetermined. V lost 0 bases, J lost 10 bases, and 11 bases lay in between. The length of the CDR3 is 13 residues. Germline assignment: CDR1 SGHRS and CDR2 YFSETQ. The CDR3 here is CASSLANGLEQFF. As DNA, the CDR3 is TGCGCCAGCAGCTTGGCCAATGGATTGGAGCAGTTCTTC.

The chain has TRBV29-1 and TRBJ2-7; D is ambiguous. This CDR3 region has 12 residues. V was pared by 7 bases and J by 2 bases, with 12 bases between. Per the germline V gene, CDR1 is SQVTM and CDR2 is ANQGSEA. Written as DNA, the CDR3 is TGCAGCGCTAGGTTGCAGACCTACGAGCAGTACTTC. As protein: CSARLQTYEQYF.

This clonotype was counted a few times. V usage is TRBV28 and J usage is TRBJ2-3; 9 nucleotides align to TRBD1. The V and J ends lost 2 bases and 5 bases, in that order; junction bases with no gene match: 5. Per germline, CDR1 MDHEN and CDR2 SYDVKM. This CDR3 has 15 amino acids. The CDR3 sequence: CASSLIQGAEDTQYF. The CDR3 region has the DNA TGTGCCAGCAGTTTAATACAGGGGGCTGAAGATACGCAGTATTTT. Full variable domain (rest looked up from reference TRBV28 and TRBJ2-3): DVKVTQSSRYLVKRTGEKVFLECVQDMDHENMFWYRQDPGLGLRLIYFSYDVKMKEKGDIPEGYSVSREKKERFSLILESASTNQTSMYLCASSLIQGAEDTQYFGPGTRLTVL.

The chain combines TRBV3-1 with TRBJ1-1, with a possible D match to TRBD1 (5 bases). V lost 3 bases and J 4 bases, leaving 12 bases between the germline ends. The CDR3 is made up of 14 amino acids. Germline V gene data show CDR1 as LGHDT and CDR2 as YNNKEL (reference sequence). CDR3 nucleotides: TGTGCCAGCAGCCAGGGGCAGGGCATCACTGAAGCTTTCTTT. It is translated as CASSQGQGITEAFF.

This clonotype was found a few times. The chain couples TRBV12-3 or TRBV12-4 to TRBJ1-6; possible D gene TRBD1, 5 bases. Trimming took 5 bases from V and 10 from J, leaving 18 bases between them. The CDR3 is 15 residues long. For the CDR3, the DNA is TGTGCCAGCAGTCCCTGGGAGGGGCAGGAATCACCCCTCCACTTT. Translated, it gives CASSPWEGQESPLHF.

In nucleotides, the CDR3 is TGTGCCAGCAGAACGGTGGGGGGAAGTACTGGGGCCAACGTCCTGACTTTC. It is translated as CASRTVGGSTGANVLTF. This chain uses TRBV11-2 with TRBJ2-6, with D possibly being TRBD2 (6 bases). The CDR3 is 17 amino acids. The V gene's germline CDR1 is SGHAT and CDR2 FQNNGV. Between the trimmed V and J ends, which lost 6 bases and 2 bases, there was a span of 17 bases.

With respect to this clonotype: One junction end does not reproduce the germline sequence, and a read error may be involved. The gene calls are TRBV3-1 and TRBJ2-7; no firm D call. From germline, CDR1 is LGHDT and CDR2 YNNKEL (reference sequence). This CDR3 comprises 17 residues. CDR3: CACSQVSGRRSSYEQYF. The CDR3 nucleotides read TGTGCCTGCAGCCAAGTGTCAGGCCGAAGGAGCTCCTACGAGCAGTACTTC.

This chain uses TRBV7-2 with TRBJ2-3; weak D call: TRBD2 (6 bases). CDR3 length: 13 residues. The V and J ends lost 7 bases and 6 bases respectively, with 14 bases between them. Germline V CDR1 and CDR2: SGHTA, FQGNSA. This CDR3 reads CASNLLAEDTQYF. The CDR3, as DNA: TGTGCCAGCAACCTCTTAGCGGAGGATACGCAGTATTTT.

This clonotype was observed a few times. The CDR3: CASSLAGTGFQVPYEQYF. The CDR3 DNA reads as TGTGCCAGCAGCTTGGCCGGGACAGGATTCCAAGTTCCCTACGAGCAGTACTTC. The V and J genes are TRBV5-6 and TRBJ2-7; 8 bases align to TRBD1. This CDR3 comprises 18 residues. Germline assignment: CDR1 SGHDT and CDR2 YYEEEE. The trim removed 0 bases at V and 2 bases at J, leaving 13 bases unmatched.

In this sample, this clonotype turned up a few times. Here the CDR3 DNA reads TGTGCCAGCAGCGTAGGAGGGGGACGGAGCCAAGAGACCCAGTACTTC. Translated: CASSVGGGRSQETQYF. The chain combines TRBV9 with TRBJ2-5; TRBD1 might be the D (6 bases). The CDR3 contains 16 residues. Trimming stripped 0 bases from V and 1 base from J, with 13 bases between. Germline assignment: CDR1 SGDLS and CDR2 YYNGEE.